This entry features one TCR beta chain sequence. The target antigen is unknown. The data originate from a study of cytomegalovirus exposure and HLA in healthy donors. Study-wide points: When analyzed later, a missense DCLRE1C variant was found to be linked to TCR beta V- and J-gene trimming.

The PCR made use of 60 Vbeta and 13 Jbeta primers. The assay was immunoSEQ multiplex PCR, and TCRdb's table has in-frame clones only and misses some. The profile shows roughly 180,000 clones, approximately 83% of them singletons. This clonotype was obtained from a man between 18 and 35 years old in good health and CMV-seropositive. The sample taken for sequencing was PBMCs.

CDR3 DNA: TGCGCCAGCAGCCACCTTGGGGGGGGGCCCTACGAGCAGTACTTC. As protein: CASSHLGGGPYEQYF. The rearrangement joins TRBV4-3 to TRBJ2-7; D is possibly TRBD2 (7 bases). Germline-derived CDR1 and CDR2 are LGHNA and YSLEER. The CDR3 spans 15 residues. Deletions cut 3 bases from V and 2 bases from J, with 14 bases between.